The clone carrying this TCR beta chain appeared a few times. Its target is not known. A TCRbeta library incorporating unique molecular identifiers was prepared. Via MiXCR, TCRdb re-called the PCR reads, giving one row per CDR3 protein. Among approximately 220,000 distinct CDR3 sequences listed, roughly a sixth were seen once. Germline CDR1 and CDR2: SGHRS and YFSETQ. V gave up 1 base and J gave up 12 bases; unmatched junction bases: 11. The CDR3 is made up of 16 amino acids. These data are taken from a study of T-cell reconstitution after alpha-beta-depleted transplantation in children. Study observations and caveats: A year post-transplant, T-cell counts and diversity derived mostly from newly produced T cells. Reports say that about two months after transplant, the alpha-beta T cells came out of several hundred graft clones that had expanded. The origin of high day-60 TCRbeta diversity in some patients lay in surviving recipient T cells and thymic progenitors.

The specimen comprised PBMCs, mostly from graft donor cells, sampled 360 days after TCRalphabeta/CD19-depleted stem cell transplant. The J gene is TRBJ2-1, the V gene TRBV5-1, with 12 bases fitting TRBD2. The TCR was taken from a male patient aged 2-10 years who had a stem cell transplant for acute lymphoblastic leukemia, so the T cells may come from the graft donor. Here the CDR3 reads CASSLSRTSGVQVQFF. CDR3 sequence (DNA): TGCGCCAGCAGCTTGAGCCGGACTAGCGGGGTCCAAGTGCAGTTCTTC.